This T cell receptor beta chain was sequenced during a study of blood T cell repertoires in COVID-19. Overall study: Specimens from acute and convalescent COVID-19 originated in the United States, Italy and Spain. The cDNA or gDNA used as material had been derived from T cells, B-cell-depleted T cells, or PBMCs.

Per the original methods: Quantification of nucleated cells was approximated via reference gene primer amplification. Profiled with immunoSEQ multiplex PCR; TCRdb holds only in-frame clones, not every one. V and J calls and clone size are as listed in that table; D and trimming were resolved from the DNA. The sample has over 95,000 clones, 85% seen once; the top ten hold 3% to 4%. Trimming stripped 2 bases from V and 2 bases from J, with 14 bases between. Germline V gene data show CDR1 as MGHRA and CDR2 as YSYEKL. The CDR3 has 16 amino acids. Sequenced material: peripheral blood. The TCR sequence derives from a man aged 40-50 years with acute or convalescent COVID-19. The chain carries TRBV4-1 and TRBJ2-3, with TRBD2 as a possible D gene (7 bases). This chain's CDR3 is CASSQMGGGYTDTQYF. DNA for the CDR3: TGCGCCAGCAGCCAAATGGGGGGGGGCTACACAGATACGCAGTATTTT.